A selection of T cell receptor beta chains follows, all from one sample in a study of OX40 agonist ivuxolimab in advanced cancers. Sequenced by immunoSEQ multiplex PCR; TCRdb stores in-frame clones only, minus some. This repertoire shows around 67,000 clones, 87% found once; its top ten account for 1.3%. This specimen consisted of CD4+ or CD8+ T cells sorted from blood, obtained in a trial of the OX40 agonist ivuxolimab. The receptors come from an adult with an advanced solid tumor such as melanoma, head and neck, liver or kidney cancer. The CDR3 runs from the conserved cysteine through the conserved F or W. A D gene is named only where the DNA matches it firmly. Clone size, where shown, is once, few, many, or a class for clones that have expanded.

size: NA; J: TRBJ2-4; D: TRBD1; V: TRBV7-9; CDR3: CASSFGDRNIQYF; DNA: TGTGCCAGCAGCTTCGGGGACAGAAACATTCAGTACTTC
size: NA; J: TRBJ1-1; D: NA; V: TRBV18; CDR3: CASSPPAQGRTEAFF; DNA: TGTGCCAGCTCACCACCCGCACAGGGTCGCACTGAAGCTTTCTTT
size: NA; J: TRBJ1-4; D: NA; V: TRBV6-6; CDR3: CASTLWGRANEKLFF; DNA: TGTGCCAGCACCCTATGGGGGAGGGCTAATGAAAAACTGTTTTTT
size: once; J: TRBJ2-3; D: NA; V: TRBV4-3; CDR3: CASSHPGQTDTQYF; DNA: TGCGCCAGCAGCCATCCGGGTCAAACAGATACGCAGTATTTT
size: NA; J: TRBJ2-7; D: NA; V: TRBV18; CDR3: CASSPRRGHEQYF; DNA: TGTGCCAGCTCACCGAGGAGGGGCCACGAGCAGTACTTC
size: NA; J: TRBJ2-6; D: NA; V: TRBV30; CDR3: CAWSTGANVLTF; DNA: TGTGCCTGGAGTACTGGGGCCAACGTCCTGACTTTC
size: NA; J: TRBJ1-2; D: NA; V: TRBV7-6; CDR3: CASSLTDGNYGYTF; DNA: TGTGCCAGCAGCCTTACGGACGGAAACTATGGCTACACCTTC
size: NA; J: TRBJ2-7; D: NA; V: TRBV28; CDR3: CASSSHSTPAPSYEQYF; DNA: TGTGCCAGCAGTTCTCACTCAACACCCGCCCCCTCCTACGAGCAGTACTTC
size: NA; J: TRBJ1-2; D: TRBD1; V: TRBV28; CDR3: CASTQGDYGYTF; DNA: TGTGCCAGCACCCAGGGGGACTATGGCTACACCTTC
size: NA; J: TRBJ2-3; D: NA; V: TRBV5-1; CDR3: CASTSGVSTDTQYF; DNA: TGCGCCAGCACCTCCGGGGTTAGCACAGATACGCAGTATTTT
size: NA; J: TRBJ2-3; D: NA; V: TRBV5-6; CDR3: CASSFTDTQYF; DNA: TGTGCCAGCAGCTTTACAGATACGCAGTATTTT
size: NA; J: TRBJ1-3; D: NA; V: TRBV12-5; CDR3: CASGLGLSGNTIYF; DNA: TGTGCTAGTGGTTTAGGGCTCTCTGGAAACACCATATATTTT
size: NA; J: TRBJ1-3; D: TRBD1; V: TRBV9; CDR3: CASSVGEGQGSGNTIYF; DNA: TGTGCCAGCAGCGTAGGTGAAGGACAGGGCTCTGGAAACACCATATATTTT
size: NA; J: TRBJ2-7; D: NA; V: TRBV28; CDR3: CASSYDGAYEQYF; DNA: TGTGCCAGCAGTTATGACGGCGCCTACGAGCAGTACTTC
size: NA; J: TRBJ2-7; D: NA; V: TRBV11-2; CDR3: CASSLAGVGYEQYF; DNA: TGTGCCAGCAGCTTAGCGGGTGTCGGATACGAGCAGTACTTC
size: NA; J: TRBJ1-1; D: NA; V: TRBV6-5; CDR3: CASSFPVTEAFF; DNA: TGTGCCAGCAGTTTTCCAGTGACTGAAGCTTTCTTT
size: NA; J: TRBJ1-2; D: TRBD1; V: TRBV5-1; CDR3: CASSYSGTGRNGYTF; DNA: TGCGCCAGCAGTTATTCCGGGACAGGTCGGAATGGCTACACCTTC
size: NA; J: TRBJ2-3; D: NA; V: TRBV7-2; CDR3: CASSPIIADTQYF; DNA: TGTGCCAGCAGCCCCATTATCGCAGATACGCAGTATTTT
size: NA; J: TRBJ1-6; D: NA; V: TRBV6-5; CDR3: CASRRGSNSPLHF; DNA: TGTGCCAGCAGGCGGGGTAGTAATTCACCCCTCCACTTT
size: NA; J: TRBJ2-7; D: TRBD1; V: TRBV4-3; CDR3: CASSQGQGREQYF; DNA: TGCGCCAGCAGCCAAGGACAGGGAAGAGAGCAGTACTTC
size: NA; J: TRBJ2-7; D: NA; V: TRBV19; CDR3: CASSISPGSYEQYF; DNA: TGTGCCAGTAGTATTTCCCCCGGGAGCTACGAGCAGTACTTC
size: few; J: TRBJ1-1; D: TRBD1; V: TRBV29-1; CDR3: CSVAQGDTEAFF; DNA: TGCAGCGTCGCACAGGGGGACACTGAAGCTTTCTTT
size: NA; J: TRBJ1-2; D: NA; V: TRBV27; CDR3: CASSFLWGRGGYTF; DNA: TGTGCCAGCAGTTTTCTGTGGGGGCGGGGTGGCTACACCTTC
size: NA; J: TRBJ1-4; D: TRBD1; V: TRBV6-1; CDR3: CASSVAGTGNEKLFF; DNA: TGTGCCAGCAGTGTTGCCGGGACAGGGAATGAAAAACTGTTTTTT
size: NA; J: TRBJ2-7; D: NA; V: TRBV27; CDR3: CASSTSNSYEQYF; DNA: TGTGCCAGCAGTACCTCCAACTCCTACGAGCAGTACTTC
size: once; J: TRBJ2-3; D: TRBD2; V: TRBV28; CDR3: CASSPLFRREGTDTQYF; DNA: TGTGCCAGCAGTCCCCTGTTCCGGCGGGAGGGCACAGATACGCAGTATTTT